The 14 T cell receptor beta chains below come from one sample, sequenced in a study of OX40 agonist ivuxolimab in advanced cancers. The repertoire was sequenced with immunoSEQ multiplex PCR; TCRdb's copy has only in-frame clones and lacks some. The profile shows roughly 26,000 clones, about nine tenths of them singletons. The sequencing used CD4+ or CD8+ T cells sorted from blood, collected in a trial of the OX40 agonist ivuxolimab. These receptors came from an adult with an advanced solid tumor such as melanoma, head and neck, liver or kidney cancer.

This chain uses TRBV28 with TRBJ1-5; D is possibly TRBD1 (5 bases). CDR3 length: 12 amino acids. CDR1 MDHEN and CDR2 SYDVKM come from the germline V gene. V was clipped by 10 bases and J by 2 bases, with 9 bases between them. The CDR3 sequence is CATGRGNQPQHF. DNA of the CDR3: TGTGCCACGGGCAGGGGCAATCAGCCCCAGCATTTT.

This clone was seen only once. The CDR3 region is CATSRDLGTGVEQYF. The CDR3 bases are TGTGCCACCAGCAGAGATCTTGGGACAGGGGTCGAGCAGTACTTC. The V gene is TRBV15, the J gene TRBJ2-7; 10 nucleotides line up with TRBD1. V dropped 0 bases and J dropped 6; count of bases not matched to a gene: 5. This CDR3 has 15 residues. CDR1 and CDR2 (germline): LNHNV, YYDKDF (reference sequence).

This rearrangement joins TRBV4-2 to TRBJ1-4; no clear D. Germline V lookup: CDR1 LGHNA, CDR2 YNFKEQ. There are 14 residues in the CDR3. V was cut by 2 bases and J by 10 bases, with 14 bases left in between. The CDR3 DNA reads TGTGCCAGCAGCCAATTGGATATGGATGGAAAACTGTTTTTT. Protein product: CASSQLDMDGKLFF.

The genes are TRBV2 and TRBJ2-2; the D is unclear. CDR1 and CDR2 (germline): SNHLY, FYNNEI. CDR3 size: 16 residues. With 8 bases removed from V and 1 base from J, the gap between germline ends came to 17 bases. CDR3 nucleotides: TGTGCCAGCGGCCTAGTGGAACCTATGAACACCGGGGAGCTGTTTTTT. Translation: CASGLVEPMNTGELFF.

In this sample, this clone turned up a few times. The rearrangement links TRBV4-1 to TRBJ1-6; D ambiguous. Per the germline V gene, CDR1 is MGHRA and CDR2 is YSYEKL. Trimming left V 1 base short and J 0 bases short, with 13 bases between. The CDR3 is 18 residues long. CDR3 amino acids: CASSQVMSVSSYNSPLHF. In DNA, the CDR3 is TGCGCCAGCAGCCAAGTCATGTCGGTGAGCTCCTATAATTCACCCCTCCACTTT.

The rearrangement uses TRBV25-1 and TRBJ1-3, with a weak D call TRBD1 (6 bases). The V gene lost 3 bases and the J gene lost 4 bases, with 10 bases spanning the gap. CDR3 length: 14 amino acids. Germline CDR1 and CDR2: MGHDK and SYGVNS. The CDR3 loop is CASSDQGFGNTIYF. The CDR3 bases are TGTGCCAGCAGTGACCAGGGGTTCGGAAACACCATATATTTT.

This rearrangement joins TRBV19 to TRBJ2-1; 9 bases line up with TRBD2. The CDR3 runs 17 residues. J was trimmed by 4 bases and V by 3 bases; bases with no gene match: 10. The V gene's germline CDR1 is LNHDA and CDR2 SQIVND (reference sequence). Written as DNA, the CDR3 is TGTGCCAGTAGTATCTTATTGCGGGAGGGCCCATACAATGAGCAGTTCTTC. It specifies CASSILLREGPYNEQFF.

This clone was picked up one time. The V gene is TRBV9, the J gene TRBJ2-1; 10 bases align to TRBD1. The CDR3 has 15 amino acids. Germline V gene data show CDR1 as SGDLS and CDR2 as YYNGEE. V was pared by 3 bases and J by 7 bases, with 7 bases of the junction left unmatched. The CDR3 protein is CASSGGTGVLNEQFF. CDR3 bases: TGTGCCAGCAGCGGAGGGACAGGGGTGTTGAATGAGCAGTTCTTC.

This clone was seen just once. The CDR3 DNA sequence: TGTGCCACCAGCAGAGAAGAAAACACAGATACGCAGTATTTT. Its translation: CATSREENTDTQYF. The chain joins TRBV15 to TRBJ2-3; unclear D gene. V was pared by 0 bases and J by 2 bases, with 6 bases between. This CDR3 is built from 14 residues. Germline values: CDR1 LNHNV, CDR2 YYDKDF (reference sequence). Full variable domain (remainder filled in from reference TRBV15 and TRBJ2-3): DAMVIQNPRYQVTQFGKPVTLSCSQTLNHNVMYWYQQKSSQAPKLLFHYYDKDFNNEADTPDNFQSRRPNTSFCFLDIRSPGLGDTAMYLCATSREENTDTQYFGPGTRLTVL.

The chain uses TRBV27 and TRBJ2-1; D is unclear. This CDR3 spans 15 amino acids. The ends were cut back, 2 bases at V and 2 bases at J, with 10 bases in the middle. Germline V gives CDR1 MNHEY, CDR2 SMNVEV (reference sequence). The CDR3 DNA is TGTGCCAGCAGTTTAGATACCCCGACCTACAATGAGCAGTTCTTC. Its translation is CASSLDTPTYNEQFF.

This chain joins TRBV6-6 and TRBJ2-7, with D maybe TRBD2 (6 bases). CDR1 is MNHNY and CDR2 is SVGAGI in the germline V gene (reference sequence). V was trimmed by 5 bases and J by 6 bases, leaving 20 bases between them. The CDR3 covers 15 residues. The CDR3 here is CASSGPGLQQLEQYF. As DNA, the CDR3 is TGTGCCAGCAGTGGGCCGGGACTCCAGCAGCTCGAGCAGTACTTC.

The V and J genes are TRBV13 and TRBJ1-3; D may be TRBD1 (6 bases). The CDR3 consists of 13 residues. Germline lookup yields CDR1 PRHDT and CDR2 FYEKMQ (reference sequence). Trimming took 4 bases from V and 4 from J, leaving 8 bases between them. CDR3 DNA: TGTGCCAGCAGCTCTGGACAGGGAAACACCATATATTTT. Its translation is CASSSGQGNTIYF.

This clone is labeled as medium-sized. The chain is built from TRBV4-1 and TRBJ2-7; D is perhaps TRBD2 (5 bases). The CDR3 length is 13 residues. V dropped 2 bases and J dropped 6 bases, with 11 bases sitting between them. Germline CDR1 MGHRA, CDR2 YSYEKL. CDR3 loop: CASSQSEGAEQYF. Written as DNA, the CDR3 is TGCGCCAGCAGCCAAAGTGAGGGTGCCGAGCAGTACTTC.

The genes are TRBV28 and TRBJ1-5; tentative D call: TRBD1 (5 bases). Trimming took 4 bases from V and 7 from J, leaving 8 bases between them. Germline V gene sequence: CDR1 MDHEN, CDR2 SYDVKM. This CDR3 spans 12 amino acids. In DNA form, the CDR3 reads TGTGCCAGCAGTTGGTGGGGGCAGCCCCAGCATTTT. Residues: CASSWWGQPQHF.